The 5 T cell receptor beta chains given below trace back to one sample, sequenced in a study of CD8 T cells in Susac syndrome. An amount of RNA that ranged from roughly 0.45 to 1 ug was reverse transcribed with random hexamers. TCRdb passed the immunoSEQ multiplex PCR reads through MiXCR, listing each CDR3 protein once. The data hold some 180,000 distinct CDR3 sequences, with 75% to 95% observed a single time. Sequencing was done on a sample of CD4+ T cells from PBMCs. The origin of the receptors is a human donor with Susac syndrome.

The chain has TRBV18 and TRBJ1-2; D is possibly TRBD1 (6 bases). Germline loops: CDR1 KGHSH, CDR2 LQKENI. The V and J ends lost 4 bases and 1 base respectively, with 13 bases between them. CDR3 length equals 15 residues. The CDR3 nucleotides read TGTGCCAGCTCACAGGGGGACACAAATAACTATGGCTACACCTTC. Translating gives CASSQGDTNNYGYTF.

The rearrangement joins TRBV5-1 to TRBJ2-5; tentatively, D is TRBD1 or TRBD2 (5 bases each). Trimming stripped 1 base from V and 5 bases from J, with 12 bases between. This CDR3 has 14 amino acids. Germline lookup yields CDR1 SGHRS and CDR2 YFSETQ. For the CDR3, the DNA is TGCGCCAGCAGCTTGCGTCCGGGGACGGAGACCCAGTACTTC. It is translated as CASSLRPGTETQYF.

The chain couples TRBV6-5 to TRBJ1-4; 8 bases are shared with TRBD1. J gave up 8 bases and V 6 bases, and 8 bases lay outside the gene matches. In germline, CDR1 is MNHEY, CDR2 SVGAGI. This CDR3 is built from 14 residues. The CDR3 coding sequence is TGTGCCAGCAGAAAAAGGACAGGGAACGAAAAACTGTTTTTT. It translates to CASRKRTGNEKLFF.

The chain employs TRBV18 and TRBJ1-2; D is perhaps TRBD1 (5 bases). V was trimmed by 2 bases and J by 1 base, leaving 14 bases between them. Germline assignment: CDR1 KGHSH and CDR2 LQKENI. The CDR3 contains 16 residues. In DNA, the CDR3 is TGTGCCAGCTCACCAGGGGACCCGAGTTTTAACTATGGCTACACCTTC. This codes for CASSPGDPSFNYGYTF.

V and J are TRBV10-3 and TRBJ2-2; 9 bases are a match to TRBD1. This CDR3 comprises 16 residues. The germline gives CDR1 ENHRY, CDR2 SYGVKD. V was clipped by 6 bases and J by 3 bases; unmatched bases: 8. The CDR3 loop is CAISTPGQGDTGELFF. As DNA, the CDR3 is TGTGCCATCAGCACTCCGGGACAGGGTGACACCGGGGAGCTGTTTTTT.